The present entry profiles one T cell receptor (beta chain) with its context. Germline CDR1 MNHEY, CDR2 SVGAGI. There are 15 residues in the CDR3. V trimming: 6 bases; J trimming: 4 bases; junction bases outside the gene matches: 5. Clones were read by immunoSEQ multiplex PCR, and TCRdb kept only the in-frame ones, dropping some. Counted here are around 2.3 million clones, 95% occurring once; the ten biggest clones make up less than 0.15%. This record comes from a study of shared clonotypes between healthy human individuals. At the level of the study: In total, the donors were two women and a few men aged 18 to 49. Every donor yielded three CD4 naive, three CD4 memory, two CD8 naive and one CD8 memory plate.

The sequenced sample was naive CD4+ T cells sorted from blood. Subset: CD45RA+ positively selected. The chain couples TRBV6-5 to TRBJ2-1, with TRBD2 matching over 11 bases. The sequence was collected from a young man in good health. CDR3 residues: CASRAGTSGYNEQFF. The DNA of the CDR3 is TGTGCCAGCAGGGCCGGGACTAGCGGTTACAATGAGCAGTTCTTC.